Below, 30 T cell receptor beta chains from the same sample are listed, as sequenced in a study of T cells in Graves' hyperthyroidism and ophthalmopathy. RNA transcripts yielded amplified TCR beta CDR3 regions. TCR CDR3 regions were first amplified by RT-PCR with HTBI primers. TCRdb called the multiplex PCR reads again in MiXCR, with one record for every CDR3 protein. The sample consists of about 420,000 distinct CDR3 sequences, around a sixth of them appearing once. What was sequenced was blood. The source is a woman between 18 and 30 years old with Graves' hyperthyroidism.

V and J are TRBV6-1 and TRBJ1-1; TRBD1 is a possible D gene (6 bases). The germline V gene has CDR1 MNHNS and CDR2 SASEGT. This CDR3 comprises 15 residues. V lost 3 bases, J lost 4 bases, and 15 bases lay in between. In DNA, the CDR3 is TGTGCCAGCAGTGAGGGGGGAGGGGGGGCCACTGAAGCTTTCTTT. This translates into CASSEGGGGATEAFF.

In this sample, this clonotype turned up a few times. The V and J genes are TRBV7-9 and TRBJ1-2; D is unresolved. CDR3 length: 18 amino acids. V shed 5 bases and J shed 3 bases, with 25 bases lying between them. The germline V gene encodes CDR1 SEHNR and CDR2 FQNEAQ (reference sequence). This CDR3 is CASSPSSFRQINHYGYTF. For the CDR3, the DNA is TGTGCCAGCAGCCCGAGTAGCTTCCGGCAGATAAACCACTATGGCTACACCTTC.

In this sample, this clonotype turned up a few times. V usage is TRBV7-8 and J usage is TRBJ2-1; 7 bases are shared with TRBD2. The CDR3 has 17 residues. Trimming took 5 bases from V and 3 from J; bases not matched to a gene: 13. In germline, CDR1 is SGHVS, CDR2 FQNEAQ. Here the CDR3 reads CASSTPRSGMNYNEQFF. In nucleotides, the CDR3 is TGTGCCAGCAGCACCCCCAGGAGCGGGATGAACTACAATGAGCAGTTCTTC.

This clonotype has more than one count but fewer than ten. CDR3 nucleotide sequence: TGTGCCAGCAGTGATCAGGTCTCTGGAAACACCATATATTTT. It codes for CASSDQVSGNTIYF. This chain uses TRBV2 with TRBJ1-3; no reliable D call. Germline-derived CDR1 and CDR2 are SNHLY and FYNNEI. The CDR3 is 14 amino acids. V was clipped by 3 bases and J by 0 bases, with 6 bases between them.

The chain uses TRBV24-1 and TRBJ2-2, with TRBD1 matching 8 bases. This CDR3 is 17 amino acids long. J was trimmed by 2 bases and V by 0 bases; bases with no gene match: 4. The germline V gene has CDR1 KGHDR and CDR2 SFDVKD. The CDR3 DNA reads TGTGCCACCAGTGATTTGCAGGGGGCGATTAACACCGGGGAGCTGTTTTTT. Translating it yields CATSDLQGAINTGELFF.

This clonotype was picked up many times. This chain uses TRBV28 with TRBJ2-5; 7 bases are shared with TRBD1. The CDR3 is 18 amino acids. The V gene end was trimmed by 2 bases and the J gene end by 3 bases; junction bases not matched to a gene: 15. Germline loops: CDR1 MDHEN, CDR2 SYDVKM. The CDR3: CASSLLWGQSPLEETQYF. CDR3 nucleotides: TGTGCCAGCAGTTTACTTTGGGGACAGAGCCCTTTAGAAGAGACCCAGTACTTC.

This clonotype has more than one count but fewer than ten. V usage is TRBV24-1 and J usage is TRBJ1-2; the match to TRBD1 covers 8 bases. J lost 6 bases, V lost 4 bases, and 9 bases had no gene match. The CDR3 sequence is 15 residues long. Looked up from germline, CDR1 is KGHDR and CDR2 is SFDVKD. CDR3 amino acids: CATSESGTGPNGYTF. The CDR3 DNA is TGTGCCACCAGTGAGTCCGGGACAGGCCCGAATGGCTACACCTTC.

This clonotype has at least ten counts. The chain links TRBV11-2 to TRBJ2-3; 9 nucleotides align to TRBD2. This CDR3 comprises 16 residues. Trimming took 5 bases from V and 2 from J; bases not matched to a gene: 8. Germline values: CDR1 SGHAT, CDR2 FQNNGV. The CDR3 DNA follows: TGTGCCAGCAGCACCCTGACTAGCGGCCCCACAGATACGCAGTATTTT. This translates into CASSTLTSGPTDTQYF.

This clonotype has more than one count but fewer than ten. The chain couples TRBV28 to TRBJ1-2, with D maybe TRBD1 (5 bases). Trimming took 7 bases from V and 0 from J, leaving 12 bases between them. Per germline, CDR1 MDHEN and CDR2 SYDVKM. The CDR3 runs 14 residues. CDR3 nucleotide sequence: TGTGCCAGCATGGTCCCGGGACCTAACTATGGCTACACCTTC. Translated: CASMVPGPNYGYTF.

DNA of the CDR3: TGCAGTGCTAGATCTCATGGACAGGCTAGCACAGATACGCAGTATTTT. It codes for CSARSHGQASTDTQYF. The genes are TRBV20-1 and TRBJ2-3, with 7 bases aligning to TRBD1. With 2 bases clipped from V and 0 bases from J, the junction kept 8 bases outside the gene matches. From germline, CDR1 is DFQATT and CDR2 SNEGSKA (reference sequence). This CDR3 has 16 residues.

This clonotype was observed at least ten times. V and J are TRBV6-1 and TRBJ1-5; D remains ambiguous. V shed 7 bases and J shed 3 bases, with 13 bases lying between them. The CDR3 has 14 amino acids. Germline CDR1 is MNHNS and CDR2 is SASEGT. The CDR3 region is CASTQFTFNQPQHF. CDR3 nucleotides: TGTGCCAGCACCCAGTTCACCTTCAATCAGCCCCAGCATTTT.

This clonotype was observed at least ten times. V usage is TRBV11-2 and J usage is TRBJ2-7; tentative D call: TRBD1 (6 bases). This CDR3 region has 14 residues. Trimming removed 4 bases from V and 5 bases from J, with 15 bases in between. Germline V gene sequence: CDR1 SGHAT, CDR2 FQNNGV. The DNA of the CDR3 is TGTGCCAGCAGCTCTAACAGGGTGGGCAACGAGCAGTACTTC. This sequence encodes CASSSNRVGNEQYF.

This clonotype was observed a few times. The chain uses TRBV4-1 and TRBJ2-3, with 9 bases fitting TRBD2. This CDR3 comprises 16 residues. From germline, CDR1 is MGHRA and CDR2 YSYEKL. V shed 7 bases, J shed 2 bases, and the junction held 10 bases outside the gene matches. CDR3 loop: CASNTRAGGFTDTQYF. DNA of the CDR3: TGCGCCAGCAACACGAGAGCGGGAGGATTCACAGATACGCAGTATTTT.

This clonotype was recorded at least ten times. The CDR3 reads CASSKLAGDHNEQFF. The CDR3 bases are TGTGCCAGCAGTAAGCTAGCGGGAGACCACAATGAGCAGTTCTTC. The chain combines TRBV27 with TRBJ2-1, with TRBD2 matching over 10 bases. The CDR3 totals 15 residues. CDR1 is MNHEY, CDR2 SMNVEV, per germline (reference sequence). The J segment lost 5 bases and the V segment lost 5 bases, leaving 6 bases of the junction unmatched.

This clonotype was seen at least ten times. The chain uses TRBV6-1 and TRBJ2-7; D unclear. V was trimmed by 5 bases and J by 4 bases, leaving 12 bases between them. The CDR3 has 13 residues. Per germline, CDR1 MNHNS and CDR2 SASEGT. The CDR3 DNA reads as TGTGCCAGCAGTTCGAACAGATATTACGAGCAGTACTTC. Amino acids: CASSSNRYYEQYF.

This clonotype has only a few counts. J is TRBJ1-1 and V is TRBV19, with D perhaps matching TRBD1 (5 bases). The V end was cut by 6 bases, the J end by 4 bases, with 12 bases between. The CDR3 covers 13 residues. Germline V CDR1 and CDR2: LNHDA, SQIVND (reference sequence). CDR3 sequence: CASSPERGTEAFF. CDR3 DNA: TGTGCCAGTAGCCCAGAAAGGGGCACTGAAGCTTTCTTT.

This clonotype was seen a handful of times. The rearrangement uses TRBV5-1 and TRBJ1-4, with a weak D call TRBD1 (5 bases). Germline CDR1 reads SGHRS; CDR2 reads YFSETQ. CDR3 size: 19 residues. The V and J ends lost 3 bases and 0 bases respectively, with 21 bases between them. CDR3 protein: CASSWSSGTAFATNEKLFF. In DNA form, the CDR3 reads TGCGCCAGCAGCTGGAGTTCCGGGACGGCGTTTGCAACTAATGAAAAACTGTTTTTT.

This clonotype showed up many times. The CDR3 loop is CSANTGQGNDEQFF. The CDR3 DNA reads as TGCAGTGCTAATACGGGACAGGGGAACGATGAGCAGTTCTTC. This rearrangement joins TRBV20-1 to TRBJ2-1, with TRBD1 matching 10 bases. V gave up 4 bases and J gave up 8 bases; unmatched junction bases: 8. The CDR3 runs to 14 residues. CDR1 and CDR2 (germline): DFQATT, SNEGSKA (reference sequence).

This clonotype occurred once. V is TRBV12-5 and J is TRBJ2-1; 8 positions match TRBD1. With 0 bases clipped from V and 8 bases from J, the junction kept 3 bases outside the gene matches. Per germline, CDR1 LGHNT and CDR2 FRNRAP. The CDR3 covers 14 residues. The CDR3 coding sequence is TGTGCTAGTGGTTTGGTACCAGGGGGCGATGAGCAGTTCTTC. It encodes CASGLVPGGDEQFF.

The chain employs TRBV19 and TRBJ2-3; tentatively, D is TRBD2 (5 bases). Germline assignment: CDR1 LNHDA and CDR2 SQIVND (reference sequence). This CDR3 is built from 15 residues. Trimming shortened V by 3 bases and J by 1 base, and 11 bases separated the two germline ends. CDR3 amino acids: CASSIPSGGTDTQYF. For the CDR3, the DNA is TGTGCCAGTAGTATCCCCAGCGGTGGCACAGATACGCAGTATTTT.

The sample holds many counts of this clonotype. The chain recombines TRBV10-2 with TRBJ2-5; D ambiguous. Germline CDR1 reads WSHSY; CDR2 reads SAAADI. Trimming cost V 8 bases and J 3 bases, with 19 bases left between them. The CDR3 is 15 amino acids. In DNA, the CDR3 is TGCGCCAGCCAAGACCGGCCAGGATCAAAAGAGACCCAGTACTTC. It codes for CASQDRPGSKETQYF.

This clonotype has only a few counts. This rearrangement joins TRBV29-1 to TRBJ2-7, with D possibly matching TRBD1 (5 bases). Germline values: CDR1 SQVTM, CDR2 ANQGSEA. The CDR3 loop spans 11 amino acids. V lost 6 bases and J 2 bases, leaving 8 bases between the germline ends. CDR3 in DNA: TGCAGCGTCCCAGGGCCCTACGAGCAGTACTTC. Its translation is CSVPGPYEQYF.

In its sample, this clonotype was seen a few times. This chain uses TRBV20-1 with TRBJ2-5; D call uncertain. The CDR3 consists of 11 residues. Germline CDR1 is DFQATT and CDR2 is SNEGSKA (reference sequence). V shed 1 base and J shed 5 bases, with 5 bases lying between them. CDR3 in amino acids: CSARVRETQYF. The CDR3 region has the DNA TGCAGTGCTAGAGTCCGGGAGACCCAGTACTTC.

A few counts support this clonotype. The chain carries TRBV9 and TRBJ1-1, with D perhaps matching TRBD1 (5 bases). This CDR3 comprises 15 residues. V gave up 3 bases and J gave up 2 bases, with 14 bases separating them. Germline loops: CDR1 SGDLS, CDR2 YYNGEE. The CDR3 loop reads CASSARGDLNTEAFF. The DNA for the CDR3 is TGTGCCAGCAGCGCCCGGGGGGACCTTAACACTGAAGCTTTCTTT.

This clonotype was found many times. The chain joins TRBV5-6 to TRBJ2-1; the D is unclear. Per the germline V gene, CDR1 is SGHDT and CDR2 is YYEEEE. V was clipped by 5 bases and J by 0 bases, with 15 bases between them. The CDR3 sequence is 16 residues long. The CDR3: CASSYDNRISYNEQFF. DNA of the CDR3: TGTGCCAGCAGTTATGACAACCGGATCTCCTACAATGAGCAGTTCTTC.

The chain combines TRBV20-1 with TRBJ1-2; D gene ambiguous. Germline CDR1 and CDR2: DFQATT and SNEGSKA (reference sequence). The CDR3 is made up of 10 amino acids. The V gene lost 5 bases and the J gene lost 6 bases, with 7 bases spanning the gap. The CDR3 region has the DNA TGCAGTGCTCGACCTGATGGCTACACCTTC. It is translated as CSARPDGYTF.

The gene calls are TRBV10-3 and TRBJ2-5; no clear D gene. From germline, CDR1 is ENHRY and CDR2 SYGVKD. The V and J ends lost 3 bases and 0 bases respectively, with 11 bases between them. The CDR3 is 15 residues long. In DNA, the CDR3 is TGTGCCATCAGTGAACCCACAAGGTACCAAGAGACCCAGTACTTC. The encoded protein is CAISEPTRYQETQYF.

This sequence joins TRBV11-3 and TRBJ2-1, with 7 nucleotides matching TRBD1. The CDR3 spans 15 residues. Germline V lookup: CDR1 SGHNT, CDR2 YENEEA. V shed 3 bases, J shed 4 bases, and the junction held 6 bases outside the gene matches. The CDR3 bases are TGTGCCAGCAGCTTTGGACAGGCGCCTTACAATGAGCAGTTCTTC. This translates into CASSFGQAPYNEQFF.

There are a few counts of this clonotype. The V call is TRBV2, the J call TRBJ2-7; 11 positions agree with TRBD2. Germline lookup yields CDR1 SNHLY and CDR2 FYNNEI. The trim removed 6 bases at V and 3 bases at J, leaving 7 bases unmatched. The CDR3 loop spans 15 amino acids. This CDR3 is CASRGTGTSGYEQYF. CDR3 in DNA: TGTGCCAGCAGAGGGACCGGGACTAGCGGCTACGAGCAGTACTTC.

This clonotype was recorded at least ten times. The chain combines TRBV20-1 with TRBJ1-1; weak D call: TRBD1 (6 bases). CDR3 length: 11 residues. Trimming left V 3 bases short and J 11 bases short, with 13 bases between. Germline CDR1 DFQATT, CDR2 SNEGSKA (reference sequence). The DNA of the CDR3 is TGCAGTGCTAGCCAGGGGTTGAGTGCTTTCTTT. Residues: CSASQGLSAFF.